One sample yielded the 32 T cell receptor beta chains listed below, sequenced in a study of blood T cell repertoires in COVID-19. Only in-frame clones appear in the TCRdb table, and some are missing; sequencing was by immunoSEQ multiplex PCR. Here the sample spans 210,000 or so clones, about four fifths being singletons. Sequenced: PBMCs or T cells enriched from blood (not recorded which). The receptors come from a woman aged 50 to 60 who had been exposed to COVID-19.

The rearrangement uses TRBV4-3 and TRBJ2-1, with a possible D match to TRBD1 (6 bases). The V and J ends lost 7 bases and 3 bases respectively, with 16 bases between them. This CDR3 contains 15 residues. Germline V gene lookup returns CDR1 LGHNA and CDR2 YSLEER. CDR3 in amino acids: CASTSGQGFYNEQFF. The CDR3 nucleotides are TGCGCCAGCACCTCGGGACAAGGATTCTACAATGAGCAGTTCTTC.

The chain employs TRBV13 and TRBJ1-1; no clear D gene. CDR1 PRHDT and CDR2 FYEKMQ come from the germline V gene (reference sequence). V lost 2 bases, J lost 0 bases, and 4 bases lay in between. The CDR3 contains 13 residues. CDR3 sequence: CASSLLMNTEAFF. The CDR3 region has the DNA TGTGCCAGCAGCTTATTAATGAACACTGAAGCTTTCTTT.

DNA for the CDR3: TGTGCCAGCAGTCGCCTAACGGTCAACGAGCAGTACTTC. Amino acids: CASSRLTVNEQYF. The chain has TRBV12-3 or TRBV12-4 and TRBJ2-7; D is unresolved. The V end was cut by 5 bases, the J end by 5 bases, with 13 bases between. This CDR3 spans 13 amino acids.

This clone was counted a single time. V and J are TRBV9 and TRBJ1-5; 7 bases match TRBD1. Germline CDR1 is SGDLS and CDR2 is YYNGEE. The CDR3 is made up of 15 amino acids. Losses at the gene ends were 4 bases for V and 1 base for J; bases not matched to a gene: 5. The CDR3 spells CASSTQGRSNQPQHF. The CDR3 DNA sequence: TGTGCCAGCAGCACACAGGGGAGAAGCAATCAGCCCCAGCATTTT.

The chain couples TRBV2 to TRBJ1-1; D possibly corresponds to TRBD1 (5 bases). CDR3 length equals 14 residues. Germline V gene sequence: CDR1 SNHLY, CDR2 FYNNEI. Trimming pared 6 bases from V and 3 bases from J, leaving 14 bases between. CDR3 nucleotides: TGTGCCAGCAGGGTGCGGGGGGGAGACACTGAAGCTTTCTTT. Translation: CASRVRGGDTEAFF.

The chain joins TRBV24-1 to TRBJ1-2; D remains ambiguous. The germline gives CDR1 KGHDR, CDR2 SFDVKD. This CDR3 spans 14 amino acids. The germline V and J ends were trimmed by 4 bases and 8 bases, with 16 bases remaining between them. The CDR3 loop is CATSEKDGRGGYTF. The CDR3 nucleotides are TGTGCCACCAGTGAGAAGGACGGAAGAGGGGGCTACACCTTC.

A word on this clone: Distinct nucleotide sequences in the sample also encode this CDR3. The V call is TRBV7-2, the J call TRBJ2-7, with TRBD2 identical over 13 bases. Germline V CDR1 and CDR2: SGHTA, FQGNSA. The trim removed 1 base at V and 2 bases at J, leaving 2 bases unmatched. The CDR3 contains 16 residues. In DNA form, the CDR3 reads TGTGCCAGCAGCTTAGGGACTAGCGGGGGCACCTACGAGCAGTACTTC. It is translated as CASSLGTSGGTYEQYF.

This rearrangement joins TRBV5-6 to TRBJ1-1, with a tentative D call TRBD1 (6 bases). This CDR3 has 15 amino acids. Trimming left V 0 bases short and J 5 bases short, with 14 bases between. Germline lookup yields CDR1 SGHDT and CDR2 YYEEEE. CDR3 in DNA: TGTGCCAGCAGCTTGGTGGGCAGGGGTCTTACTGAAGCTTTCTTT. Its protein is CASSLVGRGLTEAFF.

This clone was seen a single time. This chain connects TRBV2 to TRBJ2-7, with 8 bases fitting TRBD1. CDR3 length: 15 amino acids. Germline V CDR1 and CDR2: SNHLY, FYNNEI. V lost 3 bases and J lost 3; bases outside the gene matches: 7. The CDR3 sequence: CASSERDRSRYEQYF. CDR3 DNA: TGTGCCAGCAGTGAGAGGGACAGGTCCCGCTACGAGCAGTACTTC.

The gene calls are TRBV25-1 and TRBJ2-6; TRBD2 matches 9 bases. CDR1 MGHDK and CDR2 SYGVNS come from the germline V gene. V dropped 8 bases and J dropped 0; count of bases not matched to a gene: 5. This CDR3 is built from 16 residues. CDR3 sequence (DNA): TGTGCCAGCTCCCGCGGGGGGGGCTCTGGGGCCAACGTCCTGACTTTC. It translates to CASSRGGGSGANVLTF. Supplemented by reference TRBV25-1 and TRBJ2-6, the full variable domain reads EADIYQTPRYLVIGTGKKITLECSQTMGHDKMYWYQQDPGMELHLIHYSYGVNSTEKGDLSSESTVSRIRTEHFPLTLESARPSHTSQYLCASSRGGGSGANVLTFGAGSRLTVL.

This chain joins TRBV5-1 and TRBJ2-1, with D tentatively TRBD2 (6 bases). The CDR3 spans 16 residues. Germline CDR1 SGHRS, CDR2 YFSETQ. Trimming removed 4 bases from V and 5 bases from J, with 19 bases in between. The CDR3 region is CASSPPQRASDNEQFF. In DNA form, the CDR3 reads TGCGCCAGCAGCCCGCCCCAGCGGGCTTCGGACAATGAGCAGTTCTTC.

As for this clone: Other nucleotide sequences from this sample produce the same CDR3. J is TRBJ1-1 and V is TRBV3-1 (or the pseudogene TRBV3-2); 7 nucleotides line up with TRBD1. The CDR3 is 14 amino acids. Germline V lookup: CDR1 LGHDT, CDR2 YNNKEL (reference sequence). Trimming cost V 6 bases and J 0 bases; bases outside gene matches: 4. CDR3 protein: CASSPGTVNTEAFF. The CDR3 DNA is TGTGCCAGCAGTCCAGGGACAGTGAACACTGAAGCTTTCTTT.

The chain combines TRBV9 with TRBJ2-1, with D unclear. CDR3 size: 15 residues. CDR1 SGDLS and CDR2 YYNGEE come from the germline V gene. V shed 2 bases and J shed 2 bases, with 11 bases lying between them. CDR3 sequence: CASSVGASTYNEQFF. In nucleotides, the CDR3 is TGTGCCAGCAGCGTGGGCGCCTCCACCTACAATGAGCAGTTCTTC.

This sequence joins TRBV24-1 and TRBJ1-1; 12 bases align to TRBD1. CDR3 length: 14 residues. With V trimmed by 8 bases and J by 4 bases, 4 bases remained unmatched. Germline-derived CDR1 and CDR2 are KGHDR and SFDVKD. For the CDR3, the DNA is TGTGCCACCAAACCGGGACAGGGGGCCACTGAAGCTTTCTTT. Its protein product is CATKPGQGATEAFF.

The chain links TRBV30 to TRBJ1-3; TRBD1 agrees at 7 bases. Germline CDR1 and CDR2: GTSNPN and SVGIG (reference sequence). Germline trimming cut 3 bases from V and 3 bases from J; bases unmatched to any gene: 8. The CDR3 has 15 amino acids. The CDR3 nucleotides are TGTGCCTGGAGGTCCCCGGGACAGATTGGAAACACCATATATTTT. Translation gives CAWRSPGQIGNTIYF.

This clone was seen only once. V is TRBV21-1 and J is TRBJ2-5; the table names TRBD1, a call not compared with the DNA. TRBV21-1 is a pseudogene locus. The CDR3 is made up of 12 amino acids. CDR3 nucleotides: TGTGCCGTACCGGACAGGCGCAAGACCCAGTACTTC. Amino acid sequence: CAVPDRRKTQYF.

The chain uses TRBV19 and TRBJ1-5, with TRBD1 matching 8 bases. V trimming: 2 bases; J trimming: 7 bases; junction bases outside the gene matches: 4. The germline V gene has CDR1 LNHDA and CDR2 SQIVND (reference sequence). The CDR3 totals 14 residues. The CDR3 coding sequence is TGTGCCAGTAGTATAAGAGACAGGGGACAGCCCCAGCATTTT. It specifies CASSIRDRGQPQHF.

The chain has TRBV5-8 and TRBJ2-5; D is undetermined. V was cut by 4 bases and J by 1 base, with 8 bases left in between. Germline V gene lookup returns CDR1 SGHTS and CDR2 YDEGEE. The CDR3 length is 13 residues. The CDR3 coding sequence is TGTGCCAGCAGCCTTCGGGTCCAAGAGACCCAGTACTTC. Protein: CASSLRVQETQYF.

This chain joins TRBV6-1 and TRBJ2-7; a possible D gene is TRBD1 (5 bases). The CDR3 is 14 residues long. With 3 bases removed from V and 3 bases from J, the gap between germline ends came to 12 bases. Per the germline V gene, CDR1 is MNHNS and CDR2 is SASEGT. The DNA for the CDR3 is TGTGCCAGCAGTGAGGCTGGGGCGAACTACGAGCAGTACTTC. Translation gives CASSEAGANYEQYF.

The chain couples TRBV27 to TRBJ2-3; the match to TRBD2 covers 13 bases. J was trimmed by 5 bases and V by 5 bases; bases with no gene match: 7. The CDR3 runs 16 residues. CDR1 and CDR2 from the germline V gene are MNHEY and SMNVEV (reference sequence). CDR3 residues: CASSTTSGGAEDTQYF. CDR3 DNA sequence: TGTGCCAGCAGTACAACTAGCGGGGGGGCCGAAGATACGCAGTATTTT.

The sample holds one count of this clone. The rearrangement links TRBV5-1 to TRBJ2-3; the D gene is possibly TRBD2 (5 bases). V was trimmed by 6 bases and J by 7 bases, leaving 18 bases between them. Looked up from germline, CDR1 is SGHRS and CDR2 is YFSETQ. CDR3 length: 14 amino acids. The CDR3 region is CASTLAPMANTQYF. The DNA of the CDR3 is TGCGCCAGCACTCTAGCCCCGATGGCTAATACGCAGTATTTT.

V usage is TRBV28 and J usage is TRBJ1-4; TRBD1 matches 9 bases. Germline CDR1 is MDHEN and CDR2 is SYDVKM. V lost 4 bases, J lost 8 bases, and 5 bases stayed unmatched. The CDR3 runs to 14 residues. Here the CDR3 DNA reads TGTGCCAGCAGTTACCACGGACAGGGGGAAAAACTGTTTTTT. Its translation: CASSYHGQGEKLFF.

This sequence joins TRBV4-3 and TRBJ1-5; D is unclear. CDR3 size: 15 residues. In germline, CDR1 is LGHNA, CDR2 YSLEER. Trimming removed 0 bases from V and 3 bases from J, with 9 bases in between. The CDR3 nucleotides read TGCGCCAGCAGCCAAGACGCGGGGAACAATCAGCCCCAGCATTTT. Translating gives CASSQDAGNNQPQHF.

This chain links TRBV21-1 with TRBJ2-3; no check of the table's D call, TRBD2, against the DNA was made. TRBV21-1 is a pseudogene segment. This CDR3 spans 15 amino acids. This chain's CDR3 is CASSSPAGVGDTQYF. CDR3 DNA: TGTGCCAGCAGCTCTCCAGCGGGGGTAGGAGATACGCAGTATTTT.

This chain uses TRBV5-1 with TRBJ2-1, with D tentatively TRBD2 (5 bases). The V end lost 0 bases, the J end lost 0 bases, and 16 bases lay between the germline ends. CDR1 and CDR2 from the germline V gene are SGHRS and YFSETQ. The CDR3 spans 18 residues. CDR3 loop: CASSLVGRPLSSYNEQFF. In nucleotides, the CDR3 is TGCGCCAGCAGCTTGGTGGGGAGACCGTTAAGCTCCTACAATGAGCAGTTCTTC.

This chain joins TRBV24-1 and TRBJ1-2, with a possible D match to TRBD1 (6 bases). This CDR3 region has 13 residues. Deletions cut 3 bases from V and 3 bases from J, with 7 bases between. Germline lookup yields CDR1 KGHDR and CDR2 SFDVKD. CDR3 coding DNA: TGTGCCACCAGTGATCCAGGGGACTATGGCTACACCTTC. Its translation: CATSDPGDYGYTF.

V is TRBV3-1 (or the pseudogene TRBV3-2) and J is TRBJ1-6; possibly TRBD1 for D (6 bases). Germline V lookup: CDR1 LGHDT, CDR2 YNNKEL (reference sequence). The CDR3 has 18 amino acids. The germline V and J ends were trimmed by 1 base and 6 bases, with 19 bases remaining between them. DNA of the CDR3: TGTGCCAGCAGCCAAGGGCCTACAGGGCCCGGGTCTAATTCACCCCTCCACTTT. Residues: CASSQGPTGPGSNSPLHF.

The rearrangement joins TRBV5-6 to TRBJ2-7; D gene uncertain. CDR1 and CDR2 from the germline V gene are SGHDT and YYEEEE. CDR3 size: 14 residues. Trimming shortened V by 0 bases and J by 5 bases, and 12 bases separated the two germline ends. The CDR3 here is CASSLALKFNEQYF. CDR3 bases: TGTGCCAGCAGCTTGGCCCTAAAATTCAACGAGCAGTACTTC.

The rearrangement links TRBV12-3 or TRBV12-4 to TRBJ1-3; D remains unclear. The CDR3 runs to 13 residues. Trimming removed 3 bases from V and 6 bases from J, with 9 bases in between. The CDR3 protein is CASSFGQSNTIYF. The CDR3 DNA follows: TGTGCCAGCAGTTTTGGGCAGTCAAACACCATATATTTT.

This chain links TRBV6-2 or TRBV6-3 with TRBJ2-7; possibly TRBD2 for D (6 bases). Trimming removed 5 bases at V and 6 bases at J, with 17 bases between. The CDR3 extends over 14 amino acids. Germline V CDR1 and CDR2: MNHEY, SVGEGT. This CDR3 is CASSTGRWEAEQYF. The DNA for the CDR3 is TGTGCCAGCAGTACGGGGCGTTGGGAGGCCGAGCAGTACTTC.

This clone turned up a few times. This sequence joins TRBV5-1 and TRBJ2-3, with D maybe TRBD1 (6 bases). V was cut by 4 bases and J by 1 base, with 10 bases left in between. Germline V gene sequence: CDR1 SGHRS, CDR2 YFSETQ. CDR3 length: 14 residues. The CDR3 DNA reads as TGCGCCAGCAGCATCGGACAGCGCACAGATACGCAGTATTTT. This encodes CASSIGQRTDTQYF.

This clone showed up just once. The rearrangement uses TRBV19 and TRBJ2-7, with TRBD2 identical over 7 bases. CDR1 is LNHDA and CDR2 is SQIVND in the germline V gene (reference sequence). The CDR3 has 10 amino acids. The V and J ends lost 11 bases and 2 bases, in that order; junction bases with no gene match: 0. DNA of the CDR3: TGTGCCGCGGGGGCCTACGAGCAGTACTTC. Translation: CAAGAYEQYF.